This TCR beta chain emerged from a study of blood T cells in healthy people across ages. Study-wide points: Older age coincided with a roughly linear decline in TCR beta diversity per million T cells.

As concerns this clonotype: Its matching antigen is unknown. One junction end does not reproduce the germline sequence, and a read error may be involved.

Isolated PBMCs totaled at least 7 million in each sample. PCR was performed a second time for about 7 to 11 cycles using a sample-barcoded 5' primer and a J-beta primer mix. One entry per CDR3 protein results from TCRdb running MiXCR on the 5' RACE reads. The data hold around 280,000 distinct CDR3 sequences, with roughly 29% observed a single time. The receptor's source is a woman aged 65 to 85 in good health. The sequenced material came from blood.

CDR3 amino acids: CASSNRGQEETQSF. As DNA, the CDR3 is TGTGCCAGCAGCAATAGGGGACAGGAAGAGACCCAGTCCTTC. The rearrangement uses TRBV7-9 and TRBJ2-5, with 8 bases matching TRBD1. Germline CDR1 SEHNR, CDR2 FQNEAQ (reference sequence). CDR3 length: 14 residues.